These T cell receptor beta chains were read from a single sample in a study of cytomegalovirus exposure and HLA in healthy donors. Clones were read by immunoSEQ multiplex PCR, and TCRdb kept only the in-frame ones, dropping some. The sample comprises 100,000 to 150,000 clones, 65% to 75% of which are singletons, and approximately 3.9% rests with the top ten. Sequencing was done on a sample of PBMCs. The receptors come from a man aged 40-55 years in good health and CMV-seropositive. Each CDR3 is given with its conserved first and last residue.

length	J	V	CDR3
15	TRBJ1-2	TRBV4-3	CASSQASGLNYGYTF
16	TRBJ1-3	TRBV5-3	CARSLQESFSGNTIYF
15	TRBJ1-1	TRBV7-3	CASSPGGVFSTEAFF
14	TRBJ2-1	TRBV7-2	CASSPRGGINEQFF
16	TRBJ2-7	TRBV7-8	CASSLVGLAGAYEQYF
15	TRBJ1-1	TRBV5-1	CASSSRTGVNTEAFF
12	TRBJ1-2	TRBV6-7	CASSSAASGYTF
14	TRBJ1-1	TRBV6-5	CASSRAGTGVEAFF
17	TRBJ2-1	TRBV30	CAWSVGTSILIGNEQFF
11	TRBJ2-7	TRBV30	CAWSVLAEQYF
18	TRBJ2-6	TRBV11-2	CASSLVGGRGAGANVLTF
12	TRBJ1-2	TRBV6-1	CASSDRYYGYTF
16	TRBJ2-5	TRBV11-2	CASQRGAGGLQETQYF
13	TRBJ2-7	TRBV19	CASSYRGSYEQYF
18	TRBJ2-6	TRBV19	CASSREGQGRPGANVLTF
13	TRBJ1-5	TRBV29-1	CSVGGGGDQPQHF
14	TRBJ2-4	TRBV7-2	CASSQSGSANIQYF
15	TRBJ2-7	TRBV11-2	CASSLDLRGVGEQYF
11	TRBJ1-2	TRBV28	CASRGRHGYTF
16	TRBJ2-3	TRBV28	CASSLYVATGADTQYF
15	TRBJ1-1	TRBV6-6	CASSFGQETSREAFF
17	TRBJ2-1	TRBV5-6	CASSAFLLAGVNNEQFF
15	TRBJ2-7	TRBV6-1	CASSEAWTGSYEQYF
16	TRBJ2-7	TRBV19	CASSTPTGPSLYEQYF
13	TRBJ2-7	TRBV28	CASSSGVLREQYF
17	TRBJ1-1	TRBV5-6	CASSFTAGTGVNTEAFF
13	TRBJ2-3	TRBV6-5	CASLGSRTDTQYF
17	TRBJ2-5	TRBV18	CASSPTTGGMTGETQYF
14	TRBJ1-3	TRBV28	CASSFTAYWDTIYF
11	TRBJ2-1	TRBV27	CASSVANEQFF
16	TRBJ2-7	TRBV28	CASSLFSREVGYEQYF
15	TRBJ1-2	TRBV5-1	CASSLANAGGYGYTF
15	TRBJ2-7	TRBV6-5	CASTPRASGRYEQYF
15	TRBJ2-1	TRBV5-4	CASSRQDREGNEQFF
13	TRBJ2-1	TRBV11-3	CASSRTRSNEQFF
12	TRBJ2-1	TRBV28	CASSFEYNEQFF
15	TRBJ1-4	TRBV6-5	CASSYEIPPNEKLFF
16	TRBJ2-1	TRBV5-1	CASSSPGPSSYNEQFF
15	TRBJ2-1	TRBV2	CASSTRRGENNEQFF
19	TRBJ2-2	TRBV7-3	CASSLRGLAGAGNTGELFF
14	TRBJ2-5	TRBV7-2	CASSWARDSRIQYF
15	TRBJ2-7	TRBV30	CAWSVVGHTSYEQYF
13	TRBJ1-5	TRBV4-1	CASSQPDRQPQHF
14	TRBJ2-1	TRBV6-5	CASTPEGSYNEQFF
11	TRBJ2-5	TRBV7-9	CASSFPGLGDF
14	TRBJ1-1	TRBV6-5	CASSFTGMNTEAFF
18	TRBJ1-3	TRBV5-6	CASSLQGQGTFSGNTIYF
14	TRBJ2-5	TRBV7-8	CASRPAGTAAPLYF
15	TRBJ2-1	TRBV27	CASSSDRDTYNEQFF